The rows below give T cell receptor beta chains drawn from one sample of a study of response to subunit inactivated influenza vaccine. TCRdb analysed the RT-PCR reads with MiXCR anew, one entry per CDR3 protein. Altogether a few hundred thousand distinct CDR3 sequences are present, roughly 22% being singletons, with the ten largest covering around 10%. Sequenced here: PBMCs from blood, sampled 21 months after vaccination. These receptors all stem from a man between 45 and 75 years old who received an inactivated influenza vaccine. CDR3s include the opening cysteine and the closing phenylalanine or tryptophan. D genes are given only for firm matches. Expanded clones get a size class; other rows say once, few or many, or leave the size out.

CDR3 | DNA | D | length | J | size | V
CASIGRAWGLAGDTEAFF | TGCGCCAGCATCGGAAGGGCTTGGGGGCTGGCGGGGGACACTGAAGCTTTCTTT | . | 18 | TRBJ1-1 | . | TRBV4-1
CASTYPGRQPVGKLFF | TGTGCCAGCACCTATCCCGGCCGACAGCCGGTCGGGAAACTGTTTTTT | . | 16 | TRBJ1-4 | many | TRBV5-8
CASSPSVPYNSPLHF | TGTGCCAGCAGCCCCTCCGTACCGTATAATTCACCCCTCCACTTT | . | 15 | TRBJ1-6 | many | TRBV7-8
CASSLTGANGETQYF | TGTGCCAGCAGCTTAACAGGGGCGAATGGGGAGACCCAGTACTTC | TRBD1 | 15 | TRBJ2-5 | few | TRBV7-6
CASSLSGTGVYEQYF | TGCGCCAGCAGCTTGTCCGGGACAGGAGTCTACGAGCAGTACTTC | TRBD1 | 15 | TRBJ2-7 | few | TRBV5-1
CSARGGGSRSGRWNTEAFF | TGCAGTGCTAGAGGGGGAGGGTCAAGGTCTGGTCGGTGGAACACTGAAGCTTTCTTT | . | 19 | TRBJ1-1 | . | TRBV20-1
CASSQWGGSTDTQYF | TGTGCCAGCAGCCAGTGGGGGGGAAGCACAGATACGCAGTATTTT | TRBD2 | 15 | TRBJ2-3 | . | TRBV7-2
CASSFQALEAFF | TGTGCCAGCAGCTTCCAAGCCCTTGAAGCTTTCTTT | . | 12 | TRBJ1-1 | many | TRBV7-9
CASTGLYGYTF | TGTGCCAGTACGGGGCTATATGGCTACACCTTC | . | 11 | TRBJ1-2 | few | TRBV28
CASSLGSGGKSSTDTQYF | TGTGCCAGCAGCTTAGGGTCTGGCGGGAAATCTAGCACAGATACGCAGTATTTT | . | 18 | TRBJ2-3 | . | TRBV7-6
CASSLVRGGADEQFF | TGTGCCAGCAGTTTAGTTCGCGGAGGGGCGGATGAGCAGTTCTTC | . | 15 | TRBJ2-1 | few | TRBV12-3/TRBV12-4
CASSLDRTGSNQPQHF | TGTGCCAGCAGTCTCGATAGGACAGGGAGCAATCAGCCCCAGCATTTT | TRBD1 | 16 | TRBJ1-5 | . | TRBV12-3/TRBV12-4
CAISESGRKIYEQYF | TGTGCCATCAGTGAGTCAGGACGGAAAATCTACGAGCAGTACTTC | . | 15 | TRBJ2-7 | few | TRBV10-3
CATGRVQETQYF | TGTGCCACGGGCAGGGTCCAAGAGACCCAGTACTTC | . | 12 | TRBJ2-5 | . | TRBV7-9
CATWDFGKETQYF | TGTGCCACCTGGGACTTCGGTAAAGAGACCCAGTACTTC | . | 13 | TRBJ2-5 | few | TRBV10-3
CASSPGQGLNIQYF | TGTGCCAGCTCACCAGGACAGGGGTTGAACATTCAGTACTTC | TRBD1 | 14 | TRBJ2-4 | . | TRBV18
CASSRDRGRPFF | TGTGCCAGCAGTAGGGACAGGGGGCGTCCTTTCTTT | TRBD1 | 12 | TRBJ1-1 | . | TRBV12-3/TRBV12-4
CSAITGTSAADTQYF | TGCAGTGCTATAACCGGGACTAGCGCAGCAGATACGCAGTATTTT | TRBD2 | 15 | TRBJ2-3 | . | TRBV20-1
CASSVRGRNYGYTF | TGTGCCAGCAGTGTAAGGGGCAGGAACTATGGCTACACCTTC | . | 14 | TRBJ1-2 | few | TRBV7-9
CASNRGDRLASTDTQYF | TGTGCCAGCAATCGGGGGGACCGACTAGCTAGCACAGATACGCAGTATTTT | TRBD2 | 17 | TRBJ2-3 | few | TRBV12-3/TRBV12-4
CASSEDRGYGYTF | TGCGCCAGCAGTGAGGACAGGGGTTATGGCTACACCTTC | TRBD1 | 13 | TRBJ1-2 | many | TRBV10-2
CASSLGQLNQNSPLHF | TGTGCCAGCAGCTTGGGTCAACTAAATCAAAATTCACCCCTCCACTTT | . | 16 | TRBJ1-6 | few | TRBV5-5
CASSRASSYNEQFF | TGTGCCAGCAGTAGGGCATCCTCCTACAATGAGCAGTTCTTC | . | 14 | TRBJ2-1 | few | TRBV6-1
CSVEGMKSYNEQFF | TGCAGCGTTGAAGGGATGAAGTCCTACAATGAGCAGTTCTTC | . | 14 | TRBJ2-1 | few | TRBV29-1
CATSDWTGSTDTQYF | TGTGCCACCAGTGACTGGACAGGGAGCACAGATACGCAGTATTTT | TRBD1 | 15 | TRBJ2-3 | . | TRBV24-1
CASHSLRSRVHGEQYF | TGTGCCAGCCACAGCTTGCGGAGCAGGGTTCATGGAGAGCAGTACTTC | . | 16 | TRBJ2-7 | . | TRBV11-2
CASSVSPSGGAPHTQYF | TGTGCCAGCAGCGTATCGCCTAGCGGGGGGGCTCCTCATACGCAGTATTTT | TRBD2 | 17 | TRBJ2-3 | . | TRBV9
CSARFDPDNEQFF | TGCAGTGCTAGATTTGACCCAGACAATGAGCAGTTCTTC | . | 13 | TRBJ2-1 | few | TRBV20-1
CASSEAPGRQPQHF | TGTGCCAGCAGTGAAGCGCCCGGCCGGCAGCCCCAGCATTTT | . | 14 | TRBJ1-5 | . | TRBV6-1
CASSQDPGPQETQYF | TGCGCCAGCAGCCAAGATCCGGGGCCCCAAGAGACCCAGTACTTC | . | 15 | TRBJ2-5 | few | TRBV4-3
CASSHETPGNNEQFF | TGCGCCAGCAGCCACGAAACCCCAGGGAACAATGAGCAGTTCTTC | . | 15 | TRBJ2-1 | . | TRBV5-1